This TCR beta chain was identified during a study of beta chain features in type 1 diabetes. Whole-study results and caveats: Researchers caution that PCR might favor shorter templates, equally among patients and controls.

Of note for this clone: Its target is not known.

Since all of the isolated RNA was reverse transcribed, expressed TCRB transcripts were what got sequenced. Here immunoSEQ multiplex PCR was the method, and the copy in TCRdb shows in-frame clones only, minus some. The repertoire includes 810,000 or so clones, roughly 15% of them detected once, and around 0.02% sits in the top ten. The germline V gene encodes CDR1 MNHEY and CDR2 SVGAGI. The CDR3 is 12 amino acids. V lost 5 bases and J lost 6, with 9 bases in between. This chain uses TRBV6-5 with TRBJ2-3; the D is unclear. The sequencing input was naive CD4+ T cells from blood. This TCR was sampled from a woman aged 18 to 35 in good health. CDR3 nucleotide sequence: TGTGCCAGCAGTCCTTTTCCTGATACGCAGTATTTT. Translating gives CASSPFPDTQYF.